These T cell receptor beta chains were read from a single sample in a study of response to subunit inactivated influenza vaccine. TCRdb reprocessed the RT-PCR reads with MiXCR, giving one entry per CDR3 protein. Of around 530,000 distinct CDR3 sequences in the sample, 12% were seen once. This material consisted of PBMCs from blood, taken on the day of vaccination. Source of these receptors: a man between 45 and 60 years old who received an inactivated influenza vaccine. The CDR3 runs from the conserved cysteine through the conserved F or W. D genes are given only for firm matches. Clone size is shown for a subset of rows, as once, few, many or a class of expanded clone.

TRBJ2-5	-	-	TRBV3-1	CASSQLASQETQYF	TGTGCCAGCAGCCAATTAGCTTCTCAAGAGACCCAGTACTTC
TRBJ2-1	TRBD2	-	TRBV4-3	CASSQDLAGGTYNEQFF	TGCGCCAGCAGCCAAGATCTAGCGGGAGGGACCTACAATGAGCAGTTCTTC
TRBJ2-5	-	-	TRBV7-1	CASSTPSGRREVGESEDWETQYF	TGTGCCAGCAGCACACCCTCGGGACGGAGGGAGGTGGGGGAATCCGAGGATTGGGAGACCCAGTACTTC
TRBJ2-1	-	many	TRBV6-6	CASSLGTNEQFF	TGTGCCAGCAGCCTAGGCACCAATGAGCAGTTCTTC
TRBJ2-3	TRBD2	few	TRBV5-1	CASSTLAGEWSDTQYF	TGCGCCAGCAGCACACTAGCGGGAGAGTGGTCAGATACGCAGTATTTT
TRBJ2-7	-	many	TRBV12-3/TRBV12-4	CASSSSPYEQYF	TGTGCCAGCAGTTCGAGCCCATACGAGCAGTACTTC
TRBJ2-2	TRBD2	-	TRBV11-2	CASSLDLREFTGELFF	TGTGCCAGCAGCTTAGATTTGCGGGAGTTCACCGGGGAGCTGTTTTTT
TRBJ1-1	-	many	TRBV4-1	CASSPRTGGMNTEAFF	TGCGCCAGCAGCCCCCGGACGGGGGGAATGAACACTGAAGCTTTCTTT
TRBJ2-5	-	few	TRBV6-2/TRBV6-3	CASSYVTETQYF	TGTGCCAGCAGTTACGTCACGGAGACCCAGTACTTC
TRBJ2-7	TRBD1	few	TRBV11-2	CASRQGASFGEQYF	TGTGCCAGCAGACAGGGGGCGAGCTTTGGGGAGCAGTACTTC
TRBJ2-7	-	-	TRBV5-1	CASSLEQGWEQYF	TGCGCCAGCAGCTTGGAACAGGGCTGGGAGCAGTACTTC
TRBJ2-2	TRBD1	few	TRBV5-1	CASSVATGATGELFF	TGCGCCAGCAGCGTCGCAACAGGGGCCACCGGGGAGCTGTTTTTT
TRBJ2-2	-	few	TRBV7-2	CASRTQGLGTGELFF	TGTGCCAGCCGAACCCAGGGGCTAGGCACCGGGGAGCTGTTTTTT
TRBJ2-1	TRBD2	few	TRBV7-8	CASSETSGVRYEQFF	TGTGCCAGCAGCGAGACTAGCGGGGTAAGGTATGAGCAGTTCTTC
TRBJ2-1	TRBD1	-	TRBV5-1	CASSKGQGLINEQFF	TGCGCCAGCAGCAAGGGACAGGGGCTAATCAATGAGCAGTTCTTC
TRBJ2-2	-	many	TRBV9	CASSGDPPGTGELFF	TGTGCCAGCAGCGGAGACCCCCCCGGGACCGGGGAGCTGTTTTTT
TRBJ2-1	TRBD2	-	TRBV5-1	CASSFPPMKLTSGRPTSYNEQFF	TGCGCCAGCAGCTTTCCACCCATGAAATTGACTAGCGGGAGACCCACCTCATACAATGAGCAGTTCTTC
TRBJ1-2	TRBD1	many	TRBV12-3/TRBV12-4	CASSWTGGYGYTF	TGTGCCAGCAGTTGGACAGGGGGCTATGGCTACACCTTC
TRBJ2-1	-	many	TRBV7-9	CASSRGLSSSNEQFF	TGTGCCAGCAGCCGGGGACTTAGCTCTTCTAATGAGCAGTTCTTC
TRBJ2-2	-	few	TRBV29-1	CSVVQGGGELFF	TGCAGCGTTGTTCAGGGAGGCGGGGAGCTGTTTTTT
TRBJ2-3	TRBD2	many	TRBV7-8	CASSRYSGLTTDTQYF	TGTGCCAGCAGCCGATATAGCGGGTTAACCACAGATACGCAGTATTTT
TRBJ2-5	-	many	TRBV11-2	CASGGLGETQYF	TGTGCCAGCGGAGGTTTGGGAGAGACCCAGTACTTC
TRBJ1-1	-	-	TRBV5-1	CASSSPQGKNTEAFF	TGCGCCAGCAGCTCGCCACAGGGAAAGAACACTGAAGCTTTCTTT
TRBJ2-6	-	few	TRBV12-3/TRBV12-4	CASSGTLGTGANVLTF	TGTGCCAGCAGCGGGACCTTAGGGACCGGGGCCAACGTCCTGACTTTC
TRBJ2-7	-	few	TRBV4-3	CASSQGTAVSYEQYF	TGCGCCAGCAGCCAAGGGACAGCCGTATCCTACGAGCAGTACTTC
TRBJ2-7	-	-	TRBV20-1	CSARVISYEQYF	TGCAGTGCTAGAGTCATCTCCTACGAGCAGTACTTC
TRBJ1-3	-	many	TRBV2	CASSVGNSGNTIYF	TGTGCCAGCAGTGTCGGGAACTCTGGAAACACCATATATTTT